This passage covers 10 T cell receptor beta chains from one sample sequenced in a study of CD4+ T cells in melanoma. TCRdb's table, derived via immunoSEQ multiplex PCR, lists solely in-frame clones and lacks some. The profile shows some 7,000 clones, 69% of them singletons. Material for sequencing was cells from a culture (not recorded whether cultured in vitro). The receptors here all came from a human donor with melanoma.

This chain uses TRBV30 with TRBJ1-1; D not certain. V shed 3 bases and J shed 1 base, with 12 bases lying between them. CDR3 length equals 14 residues. Germline CDR1 reads GTSNPN; CDR2 reads SVGIG (reference sequence). Here the CDR3 DNA reads TGTGCCTGGAGCGCTCTGACACCGAACACTGAAGCTTTCTTT. It encodes CAWSALTPNTEAFF. Looking up the rest from reference TRBV30 and TRBJ1-1 gives the full variable domain: SQTIHQWPATLVQPVGSPLSLECTVEGTSNPNLYWYRQAAGRGLQLLFYSVGIGQISSEVPQNLSASRPQDRQFILSSKKLLLSDSGFYLCAWSALTPNTEAFFGQGTRLTVV.

V usage is TRBV3-1 (or the pseudogene TRBV3-2) and J usage is TRBJ1-5, with D possibly being TRBD1 (5 bases). Trimming shortened V by 3 bases and J by 5 bases, and 11 bases separated the two germline ends. In germline, CDR1 is LGHDT, CDR2 YNNKEL (reference sequence). The CDR3 covers 14 residues. The CDR3 loop is CASSQRLGHQPQHF. In DNA form, the CDR3 reads TGTGCCAGCAGCCAGAGATTGGGGCATCAGCCCCAGCATTTT.

The V gene is TRBV9, the J gene TRBJ1-3; D remains ambiguous. The CDR3 has 13 residues. Germline loops: CDR1 SGDLS, CDR2 YYNGEE. Trimming removed 9 bases at V and 4 bases at J, with 14 bases between. Here the CDR3 DNA reads TGTGCCACGACCGACCTGCAGGGAAACACCATATATTTT. Its translation is CATTDLQGNTIYF.

There are a few counts of this clone. The chain couples TRBV30 to TRBJ2-7; D ambiguous. The CDR3 has 11 residues. Per germline, CDR1 GTSNPN and CDR2 SVGIG (reference sequence). With 5 bases removed from V and 2 bases from J, the gap between germline ends came to 7 bases. CDR3 DNA sequence: TGTGCCTGGGACGCTCCCTACGAGCAGTACTTC. Protein: CAWDAPYEQYF.

This chain links TRBV20-1 with TRBJ1-4; D not resolved. The CDR3 length is 10 residues. The V gene lost 6 bases and the J gene lost 8 bases, with 7 bases spanning the gap. Germline lookup yields CDR1 DFQATT and CDR2 SNEGSKA (reference sequence). The CDR3 loop reads CSAGKEKLFF. The CDR3 DNA sequence: TGCAGTGCGGGGAAAGAAAAACTGTTTTTT.

J is TRBJ1-1 and V is TRBV5-1; 8 nucleotides match TRBD1. CDR1 and CDR2 (germline): SGHRS, YFSETQ. Unmatched junction bases numbered 7, after V lost 4 bases and J lost 11 bases. The length of the CDR3 is 12 residues. The CDR3 region has the DNA TGCGCCAGCAGCACGGACAGGGCGAGGGCTTTCTTT. It specifies CASSTDRARAFF.

The sample holds a few counts of this clone. The chain couples TRBV5-1 to TRBJ1-3, with TRBD1 identical over 7 bases. V trimming: 0 bases; J trimming: 1 base; junction bases outside the gene matches: 7. In germline, CDR1 is SGHRS, CDR2 YFSETQ. The CDR3 has 17 residues. The CDR3 reads CASSLVPGQQSGNTIYF. The CDR3 DNA sequence: TGCGCCAGCAGCTTGGTGCCGGGACAGCAATCTGGAAACACCATATATTTT. Full variable domain (missing parts from reference TRBV5-1 and TRBJ1-3): KAGVTQTPRYLIKTRGQQVTLSCSPISGHRSVSWYQQTPGQGLQFLFEYFSETQRNKGNFPGRFSGRQFSNSRSEMNVSTLELGDSALYLCASSLVPGQQSGNTIYFGEGSWLTVV.

The chain employs TRBV4-1 and TRBJ2-3; D is unclear. V was cut by 3 bases and J by 1 base, with 8 bases left in between. The CDR3 runs 14 residues. Germline CDR1 and CDR2: MGHRA and YSYEKL. The CDR3 loop is CASSQGPGTDTQYF. CDR3 DNA: TGCGCCAGCAGCCAGGGCCCGGGCACAGATACGCAGTATTTT.

The rearrangement links TRBV10-3 to TRBJ2-7, with unresolved D. V gave up 8 bases and J gave up 3 bases, with 5 bases separating them. Germline V gene data show CDR1 as ENHRY and CDR2 as SYGVKD. The CDR3 has 10 amino acids. In DNA form, the CDR3 reads TGTGCCATCGGTAACTACGAGCAGTACTTC. Translating it yields CAIGNYEQYF.

The rearrangement uses TRBV7-9 and TRBJ2-5, with TRBD1 identical over 7 bases. The germline CDR1 and CDR2 sequences are SEHNR and FQNEAQ (reference sequence). V shed 4 bases and J 4 bases; nucleotides not matched to a gene: 6. This CDR3 is built from 14 residues. CDR3 sequence: CASSSTGMGETQYF. The DNA of the CDR3 is TGTGCCAGCAGCTCGACAGGGATGGGAGAGACCCAGTACTTC.